This T cell receptor (beta chain) was observed in a study of TIL therapy for anti-PD-1-resistant metastatic lung cancer. At the level of the study: Patients then received nivolumab; progressors got lymphodepletion, TIL and IL-2. Tumors carried a median about 1.4 non-synonymous mutations per megabase.

General study results and limits: TIL clonotype persistence in blood showed no apparent association with response.

V gave up 5 bases and J gave up 4 bases, with 11 bases separating them. This CDR3 has 13 residues. Germline V gene sequence: CDR1 SGHAT, CDR2 FQNNGV. The libraries were made with immunoSEQ v3. Sequencing depth was about 2 million read pairs for survey level, roughly 5-6 million for deep. The method was immunoSEQ multiplex PCR; TCRdb's version includes in-frame clones alone and lacks a portion of them. This sample yields about 59,000 clones, of which approximately 80% are seen a single time; roughly 3% belongs to the top ten. Details on this clone: Antigen unknown.

Stated time point: pre-treatment sample, taken before nivolumab and TIL therapy. The sample consisted of blood, taken at baseline. The clonotype originates from a person between 25 and 79 years old with non-small cell lung cancer. The genes are TRBV11-2 and TRBJ1-2, with a possible D match to TRBD1 (6 bases). For the CDR3, the DNA is TGTGCCAGCAGCCCACGGGGGCCCTATGGCTACACCTTC. This encodes CASSPRGPYGYTF. Drawing the rest from reference TRBV11-2 and TRBJ1-2, the complete variable domain is EAGVAQSPRYKIIEKRQSVAFWCNPISGHATLYWYQQILGQGPKLLIQFQNNGVVDDSQLPKDRFSAERLKGVDSTLKIQPAKLEDSAVYLCASSPRGPYGYTFGSGTRLTVV.